Below are 27 T cell receptor beta chains sequenced from a single sample in a study of T cell changes during pregnancy in multiple sclerosis. Clones were sequenced by immunoSEQ multiplex PCR, and TCRdb holds only the in-frame ones, with some missing. The table has around 77,000 clones, around 91% seen once; the top ten hold 0.6% to 0.8%. The starting material was peripheral blood, obtained in the third trimester of pregnancy. These receptors originate from a female donor in good health, enrolled as a control in a pregnancy study.

J is TRBJ1-6 and V is TRBV18; D might be TRBD1 (6 bases). Between the trimmed V and J ends, which lost 3 bases and 13 bases, there was a span of 25 bases. Germline CDR1 KGHSH, CDR2 LQKENI. The CDR3 runs 17 residues. This chain's CDR3 is CASSPLQGLGSHVPLHF. The DNA of the CDR3 is TGTGCCAGCTCACCCCTACAGGGTCTTGGGTCCCATGTCCCCCTCCACTTT.

CDR3 sequence reads: CASRLGQGGSSGNTIYF. Written as DNA, the CDR3 is TGTGCCAGCAGGCTCGGACAGGGCGGTTCCTCTGGAAACACCATATATTTT. This chain uses TRBV28 with TRBJ1-3; 8 positions match TRBD1. CDR1 MDHEN and CDR2 SYDVKM come from the germline V gene. The V segment lost 6 bases and the J segment 0 bases; nucleotides outside the gene matches: 10. The CDR3 runs 17 residues.

The chain couples TRBV4-2 to TRBJ2-5; TRBD2 aligns across 11 bases. V dropped 4 bases and J dropped 0; count of bases not matched to a gene: 4. The CDR3 loop spans 16 amino acids. Per the germline V gene, CDR1 is LGHNA and CDR2 is YNFKEQ. The DNA for the CDR3 is TGTGCCAGCAGCCCGAAGACTAGCGGGGACCAAGAGACCCAGTACTTC. Protein product: CASSPKTSGDQETQYF.

This chain uses TRBV19 with TRBJ1-6; D is possibly TRBD1 (6 bases). The V end was cut by 4 bases, the J end by 5 bases, with 12 bases between. Germline CDR1 and CDR2: LNHDA and SQIVND (reference sequence). The CDR3 sequence is 15 residues long. The CDR3 region is CASSRQAGNNSPLHF. CDR3 bases: TGTGCCAGTAGTAGACAGGCTGGGAATAATTCACCCCTCCACTTT.

The chain employs TRBV6-1 and TRBJ1-5; D unclear. Germline V lookup: CDR1 MNHNS, CDR2 SASEGT. This CDR3 has 12 amino acids. V was clipped by 8 bases and J by 9 bases, with 14 bases between them. CDR3 DNA: TGTGCCAGCCTCCTGGGCGAAGGGCCCCAGCATTTT. Its protein is CASLLGEGPQHF.

The V gene is TRBV4-1, the J gene TRBJ2-1; 8 bases line up with TRBD2. This CDR3 spans 15 amino acids. Per germline, CDR1 MGHRA and CDR2 YSYEKL. The trim removed 4 bases at V and 9 bases at J, leaving 11 bases unmatched. CDR3: CASSPSGLVVGEQFF. The CDR3 DNA sequence: TGCGCCAGCAGCCCCTCGGGACTAGTAGTCGGTGAGCAGTTCTTC.

This clone was detected only a few times. This chain connects TRBV5-1 to TRBJ1-1, with TRBD1 identical over 10 bases. Per the germline V gene, CDR1 is SGHRS and CDR2 is YFSETQ. This CDR3 has 14 residues. J was trimmed by 12 bases and V by 3 bases; bases with no gene match: 11. The CDR3 DNA follows: TGCGCCAGCAGCTATGACACCGGGACAGGGGTGTCTTTCTTT. It specifies CASSYDTGTGVSFF.

V and J are TRBV5-6 and TRBJ2-7, with D unclear. CDR3 length: 14 residues. V lost 2 bases to trimming and J lost 0 bases, with 9 bases between them. Germline-derived CDR1 and CDR2 are SGHDT and YYEEEE. The CDR3 DNA follows: TGTGCCAGCAGCTTAGCAGGTAGCTCCTACGAGCAGTACTTC. It codes for CASSLAGSSYEQYF.

The chain links TRBV4-2 to TRBJ1-1, with D perhaps matching TRBD1 (6 bases). This CDR3 is 14 amino acids long. The V end was cut by 3 bases, the J end by 1 base, with 9 bases between. Per the germline V gene, CDR1 is LGHNA and CDR2 is YNFKEQ. The CDR3 is CASSHGQSNTEAFF. CDR3 DNA sequence: TGTGCCAGCAGCCATGGACAGTCGAACACTGAAGCTTTCTTT.

This clone was seen just once. This chain joins TRBV7-9 and TRBJ2-7; perhaps TRBD1 as D (5 bases). The germline CDR1 and CDR2 sequences are SEHNR and FQNEAQ (reference sequence). This CDR3 comprises 15 residues. V lost 1 base and J lost 5, with 15 bases in between. CDR3 nucleotides: TGTGCCAGCAGCTTAGGACAAGGGGCTCTGGACGAGCAGTACTTC. It codes for CASSLGQGALDEQYF.

The chain couples TRBV2 to TRBJ1-1; 7 bases are a match to TRBD1. Germline assignment: CDR1 SNHLY and CDR2 FYNNEI. V gave up 3 bases and J gave up 0 bases; unmatched junction bases: 4. This CDR3 spans 15 amino acids. Here the CDR3 DNA reads TGTGCCAGCAGTGATTACAGGGGTATGAACACTGAAGCTTTCTTT. Translated: CASSDYRGMNTEAFF.

This rearrangement joins TRBV2 to TRBJ2-7, with 8 nucleotides matching TRBD2. V shed 6 bases and J 6 bases; nucleotides not matched to a gene: 10. CDR1 and CDR2 (germline): SNHLY, FYNNEI. This CDR3 region has 14 residues. CDR3: CASSGGRLAGEQYF. The CDR3 region has the DNA TGTGCCAGCAGCGGGGGTCGGCTAGCGGGCGAGCAGTACTTC.

V and J are TRBV6-1 and TRBJ2-5, with D possibly matching TRBD2 (6 bases). This CDR3 spans 15 amino acids. V was pared by 10 bases and J by 9 bases, with 27 bases between. Germline CDR1 is MNHNS and CDR2 is SASEGT. The CDR3 nucleotides read TGTGCCACCCCGCCGGGGGAGGCCTCTATCGTCCCCCAGTACTTC. Its protein is CATPPGEASIVPQYF.

V is TRBV7-8 and J is TRBJ2-2; weak D call: TRBD2 (5 bases). This CDR3 comprises 17 residues. CDR1 and CDR2 from the germline V gene are SGHVS and FQNEAQ. Trimming removed 5 bases at V and 1 base at J, with 17 bases between. CDR3: CASSRRLERKNTGELFF. Here the CDR3 DNA reads TGTGCCAGCAGCCGCAGACTGGAGCGGAAGAACACCGGGGAGCTGTTTTTT.

The chain couples TRBV5-4 to TRBJ1-2; TRBD1 matches 7 bases. J lost 12 bases, V lost 0 bases, and 5 bases had no gene match. CDR1 and CDR2 (germline): SGHNT, YYREEE (reference sequence). This CDR3 is built from 12 residues. CDR3 DNA sequence: TGTGCCAGCAGCTTGGGTACAGGGGACGACACCTTC. Translated: CASSLGTGDDTF.

J is TRBJ1-5 and V is TRBV6-6; the D is unclear. The germline CDR1 and CDR2 sequences are MNHNY and SVGAGI (reference sequence). CDR3 size: 16 residues. The V gene lost 2 bases and the J gene lost 3 bases, with 14 bases spanning the gap. CDR3 nucleotide sequence: TGTGCCAGCAGTTACATGGCAGGCAATTTCAATCAGCCCCAGCATTTT. Encoded protein: CASSYMAGNFNQPQHF.

The V and J genes are TRBV7-2 and TRBJ1-2; 7 positions match TRBD1. V lost 5 bases, J lost 8 bases, and 8 bases stayed unmatched. CDR1 and CDR2 (germline): SGHTA, FQGNSA. This CDR3 has 13 residues. The CDR3 loop is CASSQRDRSGYTF. In DNA, the CDR3 is TGTGCCAGCAGCCAAAGGGACAGATCGGGCTACACCTTC. The full variable domain, in which reference TRBV7-2 and TRBJ1-2 provide the parts outside the CDR3, is GAGVSQSPSNKVTEKGKDVELRCDPISGHTALYWYRQSLGQGLEFLIYFQGNSAPDKSGLPSDRFSAERTGGSVSTLTIQRTQQEDSAVYLCASSQRDRSGYTFGSGTRLTVV.

The chain couples TRBV7-2 to TRBJ2-1; TRBD2 agrees at 7 bases. V lost 6 bases, J lost 9 bases, and 5 bases stayed unmatched. This CDR3 region has 12 residues. Germline assignment: CDR1 SGHTA and CDR2 FQGNSA. Here the CDR3 DNA reads TGTGCCAGCAGTTCAGGGAGGGGTGAGCAGTTCTTC. Translated, it gives CASSSGRGEQFF.

This chain links TRBV5-1 with TRBJ1-1, with D perhaps matching TRBD1 (5 bases). Between the trimmed V and J ends, which lost 2 bases and 8 bases, there was a span of 7 bases. Germline values: CDR1 SGHRS, CDR2 YFSETQ. CDR3 length: 11 amino acids. The DNA of the CDR3 is TGCGCCAGCAGCTTCAGGGCCGAAGCTTTCTTT. This encodes CASSFRAEAFF.

This CDR3 reads CASSYSLLQSDTQYF. DNA for the CDR3: TGTGCCAGCAGTTACTCGTTGCTTCAGTCAGATACGCAGTATTTT. V is TRBV6-5 and J is TRBJ2-3; D not certain. This CDR3 region has 15 residues. Germline CDR1 is MNHEY and CDR2 is SVGAGI. Deletions cut 0 bases from V and 4 bases from J, with 11 bases between.

The chain recombines TRBV28 with TRBJ1-1, with D hard to call. From germline, CDR1 is MDHEN and CDR2 SYDVKM. CDR3 length: 15 residues. Trimming took 11 bases from V and 4 from J, leaving 23 bases between them. The CDR3 reads CAGTPGGDGFTEAFF. The CDR3 DNA follows: TGTGCCGGCACGCCGGGAGGTGACGGGTTCACTGAAGCTTTCTTT.

The genes are TRBV6-5 and TRBJ1-4; 8 bases are a match to TRBD1. V lost 5 bases, J lost 6 bases, and 5 bases stayed unmatched. Looked up from germline, CDR1 is MNHEY and CDR2 is SVGAGI. The CDR3 contains 14 residues. The CDR3 DNA follows: TGTGCCAGCAGTCGCCCGGGACAGGATGAAAAACTGTTTTTT. It specifies CASSRPGQDEKLFF.

The DNA of the CDR3 is TGTGCCAGTACCCGATCAGGCCCGCAGGGGGCTCATTCACCCCTCCACTTT. It codes for CASTRSGPQGAHSPLHF. V is TRBV19 and J is TRBJ1-6; 8 bases are shared with TRBD1. Trimming removed 7 bases from V and 8 bases from J; junction bases left unmatched: 16. Germline values: CDR1 LNHDA, CDR2 SQIVND (reference sequence). This CDR3 has 17 residues. Based on the CDR3 plus reference TRBV19 and TRBJ1-6, the full variable domain is DGGITQSPKYLFRKEGQNVTLSCEQNLNHDAMYWYRQDPGQGLRLIYYSQIVNDFQKGDIAEGYSVSREKKESFPLTVTSAQKNPTAFYLCASTRSGPQGAHSPLHFGNGTRLTVT.

V and J are TRBV9 and TRBJ2-7; TRBD2 aligns across 11 bases. Germline V CDR1 and CDR2: SGDLS, YYNGEE. V shed 4 bases and J 7 bases; nucleotides not matched to a gene: 7. The CDR3 extends over 14 amino acids. CDR3 in amino acids: CASSPLAGVSEQYF. The CDR3 nucleotides read TGTGCCAGCAGCCCACTAGCGGGAGTGTCAGAGCAGTACTTC.

This clone has more than one count but fewer than ten. The DNA of the CDR3 is TGTGCCAGTAGTATAGTAGGACACCCACGACAGGGCAGCTATGGCTACACCTTC. It encodes CASSIVGHPRQGSYGYTF. This chain links TRBV19 with TRBJ1-2, with 7 bases that match TRBD1. There are 18 residues in the CDR3. With 1 base clipped from V and 4 bases from J, the junction kept 15 bases outside the gene matches. The germline gives CDR1 LNHDA, CDR2 SQIVND (reference sequence).

This chain links TRBV6-6 with TRBJ1-1; TRBD1 aligns across 7 bases. V shed 6 bases, J shed 0 bases, and the junction held 10 bases outside the gene matches. This CDR3 is 16 amino acids long. Germline lookup yields CDR1 MNHNY and CDR2 SVGAGI (reference sequence). Here the CDR3 DNA reads TGTGCCAGCAGCCCAACAGGGGCCAAAATGAACACTGAAGCTTTCTTT. This sequence encodes CASSPTGAKMNTEAFF.

The CDR3 here is CASSLVRGSSYEQYF. DNA of the CDR3: TGTGCCAGCAGCTTAGTTCGCGGGAGCTCCTACGAGCAGTACTTC. This chain uses TRBV11-2 with TRBJ2-7; TRBD2 matches at 7 bases. Trimming took 1 base from V and 0 from J; bases not matched to a gene: 3. Germline loops: CDR1 SGHAT, CDR2 FQNNGV. The CDR3 sequence is 15 residues long.